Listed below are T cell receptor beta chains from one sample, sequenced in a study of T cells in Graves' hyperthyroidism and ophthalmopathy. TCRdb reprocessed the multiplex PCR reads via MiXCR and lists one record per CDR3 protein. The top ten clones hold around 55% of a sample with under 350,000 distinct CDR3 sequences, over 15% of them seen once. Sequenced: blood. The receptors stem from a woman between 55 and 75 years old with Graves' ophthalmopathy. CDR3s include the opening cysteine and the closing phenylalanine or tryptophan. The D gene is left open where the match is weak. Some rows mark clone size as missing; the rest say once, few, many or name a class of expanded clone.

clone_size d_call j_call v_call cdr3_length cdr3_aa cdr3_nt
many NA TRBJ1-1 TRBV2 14 CASRRRDTNTEAFF TGTGCCAGCAGGCGGCGGGACACGAACACTGAAGCTTTCTTT
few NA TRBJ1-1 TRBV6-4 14 CASSYRVGDTEAFF TGTGCCAGCAGCTACAGGGTAGGGGACACTGAAGCTTTCTTT
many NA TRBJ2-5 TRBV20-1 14 CSAREQGFLETQYF TGCAGTGCTAGAGAACAGGGCTTTTTGGAGACCCAGTACTTC
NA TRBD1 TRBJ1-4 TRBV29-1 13 CSVDLRQGEKLFF TGCAGCGTTGATTTGAGACAGGGTGAAAAACTGTTTTTT
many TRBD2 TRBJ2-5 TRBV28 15 CASSFEQDGRETQYF TGTGCCAGCAGTTTCGAACAGGACGGGAGGGAGACCCAGTACTTC
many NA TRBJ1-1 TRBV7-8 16 CASSPLRNRMNTEAFF TGTGCCAGCAGCCCCCTTCGTAACAGGATGAACACTGAAGCTTTCTTT
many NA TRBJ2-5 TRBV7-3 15 CASSRSGGTQETQYF TGTGCCAGCAGCCGTTCTGGCGGGACACAAGAGACCCAGTACTTC
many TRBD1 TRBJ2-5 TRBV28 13 CASLSGGQETQYF TGTGCCTCCCTCTCAGGGGGCCAAGAGACCCAGTACTTC
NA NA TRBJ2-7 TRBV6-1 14 CANSRTATSHEQYF TGTGCCAACTCCAGGACGGCTACCTCCCACGAGCAGTACTTC
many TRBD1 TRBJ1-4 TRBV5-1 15 CASSLTGTGEEKLFF TGCGCCAGCAGCTTGACAGGGACAGGGGAAGAAAAACTGTTTTTT
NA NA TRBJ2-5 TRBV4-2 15 CASSRLLSQAETQYF TGTGCCAGCAGCCGGCTTCTGAGTCAGGCAGAGACCCAGTACTTC
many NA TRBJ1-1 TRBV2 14 CASSEAQGYTEAFF TGTGCCAGCAGTGAGGCGCAGGGGTACACTGAAGCTTTCTTT
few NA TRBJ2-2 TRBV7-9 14 CASETTLNTGELFF TGTGCCAGCGAGACGACCCTGAACACCGGGGAGCTGTTTTTT
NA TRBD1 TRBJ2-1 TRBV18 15 CASSPKGGLSSEQFF TGTGCCAGCTCACCAAAAGGGGGCCTTTCATCTGAGCAGTTCTTC
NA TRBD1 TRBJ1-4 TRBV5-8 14 CASSLGGQGEKLFF TGTGCCAGCAGCTTGGGGGGACAGGGTGAAAAACTGTTTTTT
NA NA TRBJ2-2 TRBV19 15 CAGSTRIQGAGELFF TGTGCCGGTAGTACACGGATACAGGGAGCCGGGGAGCTGTTTTTT
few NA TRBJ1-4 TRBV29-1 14 CSVGERIDNEKLFF TGCAGCGTTGGAGAACGTATCGATAATGAAAAACTGTTTTTT